The next 27 T cell receptor beta chains were all read from a single sample in a study of CD8 T cells in ankylosing spondylitis. Each CDR3 protein gets one entry after TCRdb re-called the 5' RACE reads with MiXCR. The table lists approximately 35,000 distinct CDR3 sequences, roughly 12% of them singletons. Material: synovial fluid, either unsorted or a sorted T cell fraction (not recorded which). These receptors originate from a male donor with ankylosing spondylitis.

The chain uses TRBV13 and TRBJ2-5; the match to TRBD2 covers 8 bases. This CDR3 comprises 14 residues. Germline-derived CDR1 and CDR2 are PRHDT and FYEKMQ (reference sequence). The junction had 3 bases not matched to a gene; V was cut back by 1 base and J by 5 bases. The CDR3 reads CASSLAGGSETQYF. DNA for the CDR3: TGTGCCAGCAGCTTAGCGGGAGGGTCGGAGACCCAGTACTTC.

This clonotype was detected many times. This chain uses TRBV28 with TRBJ2-6; D remains ambiguous. Germline V CDR1 and CDR2: MDHEN, SYDVKM. V gave up 6 bases and J gave up 0 bases, with 12 bases separating them. The CDR3 runs 16 residues. CDR3 DNA sequence: TGTGCCAGCAGGGAAAAACAGCACTCTGGGGCCAACGTCCTGACTTTC. Its translation: CASREKQHSGANVLTF. The complete variable domain, with remaining parts taken from reference TRBV28 and TRBJ2-6, reads DVKVTQSSRYLVKRTGEKVFLECVQDMDHENMFWYRQDPGLGLRLIYFSYDVKMKEKGDIPEGYSVSREKKERFSLILESASTNQTSMYLCASREKQHSGANVLTFGAGSRLTVL.

V is TRBV6-4 and J is TRBJ2-2, with D possibly matching TRBD2 (6 bases). Germline CDR1 is MRHNA and CDR2 is SNTAGT. The CDR3 length is 15 residues. The ends were cut back, 4 bases at V and 1 base at J, with 10 bases in the middle. The CDR3 nucleotides read TGTGCCAGCAGTGCCGGGAGTCAGAACACCGGGGAGCTGTTTTTT. Its protein is CASSAGSQNTGELFF.

This clonotype has more than one count but fewer than ten. The chain recombines TRBV9 with TRBJ2-1, with 7 positions matching TRBD2. The CDR3 runs to 21 residues. The germline gives CDR1 SGDLS, CDR2 YYNGEE. The V and J ends lost 0 bases and 0 bases, in that order; junction bases with no gene match: 18. The CDR3 spells CASSVGPDAGEIKSSYNEQFF. The CDR3 bases are TGTGCCAGCAGCGTAGGTCCAGATGCGGGAGAAATTAAGAGCTCCTACAATGAGCAGTTCTTC.

The chain links TRBV20-1 to TRBJ2-2; TRBD1 aligns across 9 bases. J gave up 7 bases and V 3 bases, and 9 bases lay outside the gene matches. Germline V lookup: CDR1 DFQATT, CDR2 SNEGSKA (reference sequence). The CDR3 extends over 15 amino acids. This chain's CDR3 is CSARGTGQGSGELFF. The CDR3 bases are TGCAGTGCTAGGGGAACGGGACAGGGAAGCGGGGAGCTGTTTTTT.

There are a few counts of this clonotype. V usage is TRBV2 and J usage is TRBJ1-1; unclear D gene. Trimming pared 1 base from V and 4 bases from J, leaving 13 bases between. From germline, CDR1 is SNHLY and CDR2 FYNNEI. The CDR3 contains 15 residues. Written as DNA, the CDR3 is TGTGCCAGCAGTGAAGGTCCGGGATGGTCCACTGAAGCTTTCTTT. Translation gives CASSEGPGWSTEAFF. The whole variable domain, filled in from reference TRBV2 and TRBJ1-1, reads EPEVTQTPSHQVTQMGQEVILRCVPISNHLYFYWYRQILGQKVEFLVSFYNNEISEKSEIFDDQFSVERPDGSNFTLKIRSTKLEDSAMYFCASSEGPGWSTEAFFGQGTRLTVV.

This clonotype was recorded at least ten times. This chain uses TRBV28 with TRBJ1-1, with D possibly TRBD1 on 6 matching bases. This CDR3 spans 13 amino acids. V lost 6 bases and J 5 bases, leaving 13 bases between the germline ends. CDR1 MDHEN and CDR2 SYDVKM come from the germline V gene. This CDR3 reads CASRLQGLTEAFF. DNA for the CDR3: TGTGCCAGCAGGCTCCAGGGGTTAACTGAAGCTTTCTTT. The variable domain in full, completed from reference TRBV28 and TRBJ1-1, reads DVKVTQSSRYLVKRTGEKVFLECVQDMDHENMFWYRQDPGLGLRLIYFSYDVKMKEKGDIPEGYSVSREKKERFSLILESASTNQTSMYLCASRLQGLTEAFFGQGTRLTVV.

This clonotype was found many times. The CDR3 spells CASNQEAGGPADTQYF. The CDR3 nucleotides are TGTGCCAGCAACCAAGAAGCGGGGGGTCCCGCAGATACGCAGTATTTT. The chain couples TRBV9 to TRBJ2-3; TRBD2 matches 9 bases. The V gene end was trimmed by 6 bases and the J gene end by 4 bases; junction bases not matched to a gene: 12. Per germline, CDR1 SGDLS and CDR2 YYNGEE. CDR3 size: 16 residues.

This clonotype has more than one count but fewer than ten. The chain uses TRBV13 and TRBJ2-3; 11 bases fit TRBD2. From germline, CDR1 is PRHDT and CDR2 FYEKMQ (reference sequence). The CDR3 runs 16 residues. V trimming: 5 bases; J trimming: 5 bases; junction bases outside the gene matches: 9. The CDR3 sequence is CASSLYRTSGLDTQYF. DNA for the CDR3: TGTGCCAGCAGCCTTTACCGGACTAGCGGGTTAGATACGCAGTATTTT.

The DNA of the CDR3 is TGTGCCAGCAGACAGGACAGGAAGGTGGTGTGTGGGACTGAAGCTTTCTTT. Its protein is CASRQDRKVVCGTEAFF. J is TRBJ1-1 and V is TRBV4-2; 7 bases agree with TRBD1. V shed 6 bases, J shed 5 bases, and the junction held 18 bases outside the gene matches. There are 17 residues in the CDR3. Germline values: CDR1 LGHNA, CDR2 YNFKEQ.

This clonotype occurred a few times. The chain has TRBV12-3 or TRBV12-4 and TRBJ1-1; D perhaps matches TRBD1 (6 bases). Trimming pared 10 bases from V and 4 bases from J, leaving 16 bases between. The CDR3 contains 13 residues. CDR3 protein: CATLPGTITEAFF. The DNA of the CDR3 is TGTGCCACCCTCCCCGGGACAATCACTGAAGCTTTCTTT.

This clonotype showed up just a few times. The chain joins TRBV7-6 to TRBJ1-5; a possible D gene is TRBD1 (6 bases). Looked up from germline, CDR1 is SGHVS and CDR2 is FNYEAQ. Deletions cut 5 bases from V and 0 bases from J, with 8 bases between. CDR3 length: 14 residues. The CDR3 DNA follows: TGTGCCAGCAGCACAGGGTTTAGCAATCAGCCCCAGCATTTT. The encoded protein is CASSTGFSNQPQHF.

In its sample, this clonotype was seen many times. This chain uses TRBV6-6 with TRBJ2-7; 7 bases fit TRBD1. Germline CDR1 and CDR2: MNHNY and SVGAGI (reference sequence). CDR3 length: 13 amino acids. The junction had 6 bases not matched to a gene; V was cut back by 7 bases and J by 3 bases. This CDR3 reads CASTGTDLYEQYF. The DNA for the CDR3 is TGTGCCAGCACCGGGACAGACCTCTACGAGCAGTACTTC.

The gene calls are TRBV7-9 and TRBJ2-7; 9 positions agree with TRBD2. CDR3 size: 16 residues. The germline V gene has CDR1 SEHNR and CDR2 FQNEAQ (reference sequence). Trimming removed 2 bases from V and 2 bases from J; junction bases left unmatched: 7. DNA of the CDR3: TGTGCCAGCAGCTTAACTAGCGGGTTTGCAACCTACGAGCAGTACTTC. It codes for CASSLTSGFATYEQYF.

This clonotype was seen only a few times. The chain is built from TRBV27 and TRBJ2-7, with no clear D. Germline CDR1 is MNHEY and CDR2 is SMNVEV (reference sequence). The CDR3 is 15 residues long. Trimming took off 5 bases at V and 0 bases at J, with 14 bases between the two ends. This chain's CDR3 is CASSLTQESSYEQYF. The CDR3 nucleotides read TGTGCCAGCAGTCTAACTCAGGAGAGCTCCTACGAGCAGTACTTC.

This clonotype showed up many times. This chain links TRBV5-1 with TRBJ2-7; possible D gene TRBD2, 7 bases. The CDR3 runs to 17 residues. The V end was cut by 2 bases, the J end by 2 bases, with 20 bases between. The germline V gene has CDR1 SGHRS and CDR2 YFSETQ. CDR3 residues: CASSLSLSGTLTYEQYF. The CDR3, as DNA: TGCGCCAGCAGCTTAAGTTTGAGCGGGACACTAACCTACGAGCAGTACTTC. The whole variable domain, filled in from reference TRBV5-1 and TRBJ2-7, reads KAGVTQTPRYLIKTRGQQVTLSCSPISGHRSVSWYQQTPGQGLQFLFEYFSETQRNKGNFPGRFSGRQFSNSRSEMNVSTLELGDSALYLCASSLSLSGTLTYEQYFGPGTRLTVT.

This clonotype was observed a few times. The chain recombines TRBV2 with TRBJ2-1, with no clear D. CDR3 length: 15 residues. CDR1 is SNHLY, CDR2 FYNNEI, per germline. V gave up 0 bases and J gave up 10 bases, with 16 bases separating them. CDR3 sequence: CASSEAASLFPEQFF. CDR3 coding DNA: TGTGCCAGCAGTGAAGCGGCATCCCTCTTCCCAGAGCAGTTCTTC.

The chain couples TRBV4-3 to TRBJ1-1; TRBD1 matches 8 bases. Germline V gene lookup returns CDR1 LGHNA and CDR2 YSLEER. The CDR3 sequence is 14 residues long. CDR3 amino acids: CVDTTGGWGTEAFF. In DNA, the CDR3 is TGCGTTGATACCACAGGGGGGTGGGGCACTGAAGCTTTCTTT.

This clonotype came up many times. The V call is TRBV9, the J call TRBJ2-3; 9 bases map to TRBD2. Looked up from germline, CDR1 is SGDLS and CDR2 is YYNGEE. The J segment lost 6 bases and the V segment lost 7 bases, leaving 12 bases of the junction unmatched. The CDR3 is 15 amino acids. The CDR3 loop reads CASGQSGGSRDTQYF. The CDR3 nucleotides read TGTGCCAGCGGCCAGAGCGGGGGGTCCCGGGATACGCAGTATTTT.

This clonotype was found a few times. The V gene is TRBV2, the J gene TRBJ2-3; either TRBD1 or TRBD2 may supply D (5 bases each). The germline V gene encodes CDR1 SNHLY and CDR2 FYNNEI. This CDR3 spans 14 amino acids. The V end was cut by 10 bases, the J end by 1 base, with 15 bases between. CDR3 bases: TGTGCCATCCTGGGGGATTTAGGCACAGATACGCAGTATTTT. This gives the protein CAILGDLGTDTQYF.

This clonotype was recorded many times. The gene calls are TRBV4-3 and TRBJ2-3, with D possibly TRBD1 on 5 matching bases. The germline gives CDR1 LGHNA, CDR2 YSLEER. The ends were cut back, 0 bases at V and 3 bases at J, with 13 bases in the middle. The CDR3 totals 16 residues. The CDR3 is CASSQDPGQGTDTQYF. Written as DNA, the CDR3 is TGCGCCAGCAGCCAAGACCCCGGGCAGGGAACAGATACGCAGTATTTT.

In its sample, this clonotype was seen a few times. J is TRBJ2-5 and V is TRBV7-9; 9 bases are a match to TRBD2. CDR1 and CDR2 (germline): SEHNR, FQNEAQ (reference sequence). The length of the CDR3 is 13 residues. Unmatched junction bases numbered 4, after V lost 5 bases and J lost 6 bases. The CDR3 DNA reads as TGTGCCAGCAGCGGACTAGCGTGGCAGACCCAGTACTTC. Residues: CASSGLAWQTQYF.

This clonotype turned up a few times. J is TRBJ1-1 and V is TRBV7-8; unclear D gene. V was trimmed by 5 bases and J by 7 bases, leaving 11 bases between them. Germline CDR1 and CDR2: SGHVS and FQNEAQ. The CDR3 loop spans 12 amino acids. The CDR3 here is CASSPRQVEAFF. The CDR3 coding sequence is TGTGCCAGCAGCCCCAGACAAGTTGAAGCTTTCTTT.

The rearrangement joins TRBV7-2 to TRBJ1-2; D is undetermined. The CDR3 has 15 residues. Looked up from germline, CDR1 is SGHTA and CDR2 is FQGNSA. V was trimmed by 1 base and J by 4 bases, leaving 13 bases between them. The chain's CDR3 is CASSLDSARGYGYTF. The CDR3 nucleotides read TGTGCCAGCAGCTTAGATTCAGCTCGGGGCTATGGCTACACCTTC.

This clonotype is classed as hyperexpanded. The chain employs TRBV4-2 and TRBJ1-1, with a tentative D call TRBD1 (5 bases). CDR1 LGHNA and CDR2 YNFKEQ come from the germline V gene. V gave up 5 bases and J gave up 0 bases, with 10 bases separating them. The CDR3 runs to 14 residues. CDR3 DNA sequence: TGTGCCAGCAGCTGGGGCAGTGTGAACACTGAAGCTTTCTTT. Translated: CASSWGSVNTEAFF.

This clonotype was observed many times. The gene calls are TRBV10-3 and TRBJ2-3, with D hard to call. The CDR3 covers 14 residues. From germline, CDR1 is ENHRY and CDR2 SYGVKD. V was trimmed by 6 bases and J by 2 bases, leaving 12 bases between them. CDR3 residues: CAISPGLLTDTQYF. CDR3 in DNA: TGTGCCATCAGCCCGGGCCTGCTCACAGATACGCAGTATTTT.

The sample holds many counts of this clonotype. V usage is TRBV10-3 and J usage is TRBJ2-3; TRBD2 aligns across 10 bases. Unmatched junction bases numbered 5, after V lost 8 bases and J lost 0 bases. The CDR3 consists of 15 residues. CDR1 and CDR2 from the germline V gene are ENHRY and SYGVKD. In DNA, the CDR3 is TGTGCCATCGGACTAGCGGAAGATAGCACAGATACGCAGTATTTT. This translates into CAIGLAEDSTDTQYF.